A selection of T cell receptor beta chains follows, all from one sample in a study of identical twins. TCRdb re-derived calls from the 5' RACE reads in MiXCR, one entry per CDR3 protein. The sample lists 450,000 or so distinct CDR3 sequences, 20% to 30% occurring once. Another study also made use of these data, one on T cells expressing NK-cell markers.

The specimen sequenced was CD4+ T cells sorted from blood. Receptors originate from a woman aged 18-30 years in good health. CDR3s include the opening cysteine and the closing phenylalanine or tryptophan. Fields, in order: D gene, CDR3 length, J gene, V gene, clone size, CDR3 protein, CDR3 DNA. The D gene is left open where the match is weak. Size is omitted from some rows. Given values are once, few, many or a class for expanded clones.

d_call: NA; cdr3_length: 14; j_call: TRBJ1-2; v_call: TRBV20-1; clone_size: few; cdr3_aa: CSALPTGRLYGYTF; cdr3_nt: TGCAGTGCTCTTCCGACAGGCCGCCTCTATGGCTACACCTTC
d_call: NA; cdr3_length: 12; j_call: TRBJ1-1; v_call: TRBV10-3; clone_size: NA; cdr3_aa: CAIRGVNTEAFF; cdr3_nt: TGTGCCATCAGGGGGGTGAACACTGAAGCTTTCTTT
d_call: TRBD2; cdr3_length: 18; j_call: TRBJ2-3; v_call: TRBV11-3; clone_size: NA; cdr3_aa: CASSLRAGDSSRTDTQYF; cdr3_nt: TGTGCCAGCAGCCTAAGGGCGGGAGACTCCTCCCGCACAGATACGCAGTATTTT
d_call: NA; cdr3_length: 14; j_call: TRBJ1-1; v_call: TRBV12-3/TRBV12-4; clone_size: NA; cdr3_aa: CASSFGGTNTEAFF; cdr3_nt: TGTGCCAGCAGTTTTGGGGGAACCAACACTGAAGCTTTCTTT
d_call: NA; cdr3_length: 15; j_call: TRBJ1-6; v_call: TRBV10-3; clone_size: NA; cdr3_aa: CAISKSQADNSPLHF; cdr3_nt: TGTGCCATCAGCAAAAGTCAGGCGGACAATTCACCCCTCCACTTT
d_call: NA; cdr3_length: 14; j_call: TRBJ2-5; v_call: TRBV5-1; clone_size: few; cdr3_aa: CASSLVSTSETQYF; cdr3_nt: TGCGCCAGCAGCTTGGTCTCTACGTCGGAGACCCAGTACTTC
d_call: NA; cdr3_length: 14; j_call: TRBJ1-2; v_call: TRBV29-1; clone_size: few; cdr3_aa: CSVVHQGVGYGYTF; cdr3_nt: TGCAGCGTCGTACATCAGGGAGTAGGCTATGGCTACACCTTC
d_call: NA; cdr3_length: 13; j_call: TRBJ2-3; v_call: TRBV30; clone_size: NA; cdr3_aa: CAWSYQYTDTQYF; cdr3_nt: TGTGCCTGGAGTTACCAATATACAGATACGCAGTATTTT
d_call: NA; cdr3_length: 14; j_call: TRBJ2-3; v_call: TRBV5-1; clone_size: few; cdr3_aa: CASRIPEGSDTQYF; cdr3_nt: TGCGCCAGCAGGATACCGGAAGGGTCAGATACGCAGTATTTT
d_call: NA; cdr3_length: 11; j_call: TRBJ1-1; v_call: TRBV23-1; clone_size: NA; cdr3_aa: CASSHRGEAFF; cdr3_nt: TGCGCCAGCAGTCACAGGGGTGAAGCTTTCTTT
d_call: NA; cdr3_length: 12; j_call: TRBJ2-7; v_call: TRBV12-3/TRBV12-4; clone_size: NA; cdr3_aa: CARGPTGHEQYF; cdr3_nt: TGTGCCAGAGGGCCCACAGGGCACGAGCAGTACTTC
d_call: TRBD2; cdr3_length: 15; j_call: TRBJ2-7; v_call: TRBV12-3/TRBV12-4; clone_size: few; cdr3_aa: CASSPGGTRNSEQYF; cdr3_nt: TGTGCCAGCAGTCCGGGGGGGACTAGAAATTCCGAGCAGTACTTC
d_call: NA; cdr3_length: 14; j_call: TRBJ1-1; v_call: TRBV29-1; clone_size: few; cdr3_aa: CSVEGYQRGTEAFF; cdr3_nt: TGCAGCGTTGAGGGTTACCAGCGCGGCACTGAAGCTTTCTTT
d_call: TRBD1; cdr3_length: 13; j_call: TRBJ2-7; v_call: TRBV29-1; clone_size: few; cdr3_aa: CSVGTGGLGEQYF; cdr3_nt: TGCAGCGTTGGGACAGGGGGCCTGGGCGAGCAGTACTTC
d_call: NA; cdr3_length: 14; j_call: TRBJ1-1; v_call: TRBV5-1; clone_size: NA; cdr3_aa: CASSGGGDMTEAFF; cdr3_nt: TGCGCCAGCAGCGGCGGGGGGGATATGACTGAAGCTTTCTTT
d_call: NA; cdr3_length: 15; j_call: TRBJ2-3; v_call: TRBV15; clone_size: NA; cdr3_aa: CATSRDTYYTDTQYF; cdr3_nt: TGTGCCACCAGCAGAGACACATACTACACAGATACGCAGTATTTT
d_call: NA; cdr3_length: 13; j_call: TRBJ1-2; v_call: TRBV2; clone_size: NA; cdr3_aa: CASRGRAGWGYTF; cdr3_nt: TGTGCCAGCAGGGGTCGGGCAGGCTGGGGCTACACCTTC
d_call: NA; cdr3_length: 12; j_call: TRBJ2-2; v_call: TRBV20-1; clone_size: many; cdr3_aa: CSADSRTGELFF; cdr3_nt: TGCAGTGCCGACTCTAGGACGGGGGAGCTGTTTTTT
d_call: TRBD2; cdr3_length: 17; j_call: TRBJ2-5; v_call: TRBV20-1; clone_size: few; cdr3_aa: CSARGIGLAGVEETQYF; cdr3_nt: TGCAGTGCTAGAGGCATAGGACTAGCGGGAGTGGAGGAGACCCAGTACTTC
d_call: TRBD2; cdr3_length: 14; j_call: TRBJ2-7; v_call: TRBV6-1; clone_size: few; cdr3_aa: CASTLIGGSGEQYF; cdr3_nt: TGTGCCAGCACCTTAATCGGGGGGTCTGGCGAGCAGTACTTC
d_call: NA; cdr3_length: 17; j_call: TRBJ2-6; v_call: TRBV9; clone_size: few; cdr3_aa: CASSARDGLSGANVLTF; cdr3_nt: TGTGCCAGCAGCGCCCGGGACGGACTATCTGGGGCCAACGTCCTGACTTTC
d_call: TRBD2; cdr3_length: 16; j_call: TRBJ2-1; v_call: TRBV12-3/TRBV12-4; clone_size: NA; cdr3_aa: CASSWLAGGSYNEQFF; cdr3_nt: TGTGCCAGCAGTTGGTTGGCGGGAGGTTCCTACAATGAGCAGTTCTTC
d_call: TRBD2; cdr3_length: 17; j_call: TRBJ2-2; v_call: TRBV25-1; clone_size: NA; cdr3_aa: CASSEQRGLAGEGELFF; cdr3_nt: TGTGCCAGCAGTGAACAGAGGGGACTAGCGGGAGAAGGGGAGCTGTTTTTT
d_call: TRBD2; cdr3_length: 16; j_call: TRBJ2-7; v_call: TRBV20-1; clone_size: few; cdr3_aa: CSAAGTSGRAVYEQYF; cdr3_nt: TGCAGTGCCGCCGGGACTAGCGGGAGGGCTGTCTACGAGCAGTACTTC
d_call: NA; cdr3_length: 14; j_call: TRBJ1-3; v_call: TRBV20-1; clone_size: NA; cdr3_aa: CSAETARSGNTIYF; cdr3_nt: TGCAGTGCTGAGACGGCACGCTCTGGAAACACCATATATTTT
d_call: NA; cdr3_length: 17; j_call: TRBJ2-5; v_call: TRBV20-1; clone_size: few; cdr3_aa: CSASSAEGVWGRETQYF; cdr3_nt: TGCAGTGCTAGCTCGGCTGAAGGGGTGTGGGGCCGAGAGACCCAGTACTTC
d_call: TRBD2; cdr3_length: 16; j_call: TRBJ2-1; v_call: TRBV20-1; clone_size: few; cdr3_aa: CSARDPVAGGYNEQFF; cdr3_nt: TGCAGTGCTAGAGATCCCGTAGCGGGGGGGTACAATGAGCAGTTCTTC
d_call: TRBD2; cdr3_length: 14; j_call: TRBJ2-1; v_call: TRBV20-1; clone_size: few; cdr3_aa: CSAYSGRADNEQFF; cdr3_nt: TGCAGTGCCTATAGCGGGAGGGCCGACAATGAGCAGTTCTTC
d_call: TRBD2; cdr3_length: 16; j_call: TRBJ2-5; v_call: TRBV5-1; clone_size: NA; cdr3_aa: CASSSQTRGSQETQYF; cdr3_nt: TGCGCCAGCAGCTCTCAGACCCGCGGGAGTCAAGAGACCCAGTACTTC
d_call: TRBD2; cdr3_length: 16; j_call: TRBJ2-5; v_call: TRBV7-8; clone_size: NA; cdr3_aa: CASSFLAGGYQETQYF; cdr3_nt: TGTGCCAGCAGCTTTCTAGCGGGGGGATACCAAGAGACCCAGTACTTC
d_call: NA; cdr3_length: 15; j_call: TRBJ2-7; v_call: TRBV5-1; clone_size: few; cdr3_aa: CASSSPDSTSYEQYF; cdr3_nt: TGCGCCAGCAGCTCTCCTGACAGCACCTCCTACGAGCAGTACTTC